This T cell receptor (beta chain) comes out of a study of shared clonotypes between healthy human individuals. For the study at large: The donor pool was made up of a couple of women and a few men aged 18 to 49.

Donors were healthy HIV-negative adults without recently reported acute infections or vaccinations. Germline CDR1 reads SGHNT; CDR2 reads YYREEE (reference sequence). The CDR3 covers 18 residues. Trimming cost V 0 bases and J 3 bases; bases outside gene matches: 14. The study ran the assay at deep level. Unsorted PBMC DNA underwent sequencing on ten immunoSEQ deep assay plates. Assay: immunoSEQ multiplex PCR; the TCRdb copy retains only in-frame clones and omits some. The sample yields about 480,000 clones, about 80% seen once. Sample: PBMCs. This rearrangement joins TRBV5-4 to TRBJ2-7, with 8 bases fitting TRBD2. The source is a woman aged 40 to 55 in good health. Some clones in this sample may be carry-over from other donors' samples. The CDR3 reads CASSLELAERPSNYEQYF. The CDR3 bases are TGTGCCAGCAGCTTGGAACTAGCGGAAAGACCCTCCAACTACGAGCAGTACTTC.